This T cell receptor (beta chain) came from a study of blood T cell repertoires in COVID-19. Background on the study: Specimens from acute and convalescent COVID-19 originated in the United States, Italy and Spain. PBMCs, B-cell-depleted T cells, or T cells provided the cDNA or gDNA that made up the material.

TCRdb's copy holds only in-frame clones and misses some; the assay was immunoSEQ multiplex PCR. The sample holds 60,000 to 70,000 clones, over 80% seen once. The CDR3 consists of 14 residues. V was shortened by 5 bases and J by 2 bases, with 12 bases between the two germline ends. The V gene's germline CDR1 is SGHTA and CDR2 FQGNSA. The chain is built from TRBV7-2 and TRBJ2-5; possibly TRBD1 for D (6 bases). The sample was peripheral blood. This TCR was sampled from a human donor in a cohort sampled during active COVID-19. The CDR3 coding sequence is TGTGCCAGCAGCCGTACAGGGAGTCAAGAGACCCAGTACTTC. Protein sequence: CASSRTGSQETQYF.